One sample yielded the 20 T cell receptor beta chains listed below, sequenced in a study of cytomegalovirus exposure and HLA in healthy donors. A multiplex PCR was run with 60 Vbeta primers and 13 Jbeta primers. Assay: immunoSEQ multiplex PCR; the TCRdb copy retains only in-frame clones and omits some. The sample has approximately 160,000 clones, 70% to 90% seen once. Material: PBMCs. These receptors were obtained from a girl aged 10 to 17 in good health and CMV-seropositive.

The chain links TRBV9 to TRBJ1-4, with 7 bases aligning to TRBD1. The length of the CDR3 is 15 residues. The junction had 7 bases not matched to a gene; V was cut back by 4 bases and J by 4 bases. CDR1 is SGDLS and CDR2 is YYNGEE in the germline V gene. The CDR3 nucleotides read TGTGCCAGCAGCCCGGGACAGACGTTTAATGAAAAACTGTTTTTT. It specifies CASSPGQTFNEKLFF. Full variable domain (missing parts from reference TRBV9 and TRBJ1-4): DSGVTQTPKHLITATGQRVTLRCSPRSGDLSVYWYQQSLDQGLQFLIQYYNGEERAKGNILERFSAQQFPDLHSELNLSSLELGDSALYFCASSPGQTFNEKLFFGSGTQLSVL.

The chain couples TRBV9 to TRBJ2-3, with a tentative D call TRBD2 (7 bases). The CDR3 contains 15 residues. Looked up from germline, CDR1 is SGDLS and CDR2 is YYNGEE. V lost 0 bases to trimming and J lost 6 bases, with 14 bases between them. The CDR3 region has the DNA TGTGCCAGCAGCGTAGAGGGCGGGGGCAGGGATACGCAGTATTTT. It codes for CASSVEGGGRDTQYF.

The genes are TRBV27 and TRBJ2-7; 9 bases are a match to TRBD1. Germline loops: CDR1 MNHEY, CDR2 SMNVEV (reference sequence). The length of the CDR3 is 14 residues. Trimming at V came to 6 bases and at J to 6 bases, leaving 9 bases not matched to a gene. The CDR3: CASSTGQGRSEQYF. The CDR3 bases are TGTGCCAGCAGCACGGGACAGGGAAGAAGCGAGCAGTACTTC.

The chain recombines TRBV10-2 with TRBJ2-1; 14 bases are a match to TRBD2. Germline CDR1 reads WSHSY; CDR2 reads SAAADI. The CDR3 runs 13 residues. V lost 8 bases, J lost 10 bases, and 4 bases stayed unmatched. CDR3 in DNA: TGCGCCAGCCGGACTAGCGGGGGGTACGAGCAGTTCTTC. It is translated as CASRTSGGYEQFF.

The chain joins TRBV4-1 to TRBJ1-3; tentatively, D is TRBD1 (5 bases). Between the trimmed V and J ends, which lost 4 bases and 1 base, there was a span of 14 bases. The CDR3 runs 16 residues. Germline loops: CDR1 MGHRA, CDR2 YSYEKL. The CDR3 spells CASSPFGRDSGNTIYF. CDR3 nucleotide sequence: TGCGCCAGCAGCCCGTTTGGCAGGGATTCTGGAAACACCATATATTTT.

The chain recombines TRBV2 with TRBJ1-5; 7 nucleotides match TRBD1. This CDR3 contains 13 residues. V shed 5 bases and J 15 bases; nucleotides not matched to a gene: 13. Germline loops: CDR1 SNHLY, CDR2 FYNNEI. CDR3 sequence reads: CASSPDDRVYRHF. The CDR3 bases are TGTGCCAGCAGTCCAGACGACAGGGTTTATAGGCATTTT.

The rearrangement joins TRBV6-4 to TRBJ2-1, with 8 bases that match TRBD1. Trimming removed 3 bases from V and 0 bases from J; junction bases left unmatched: 7. This CDR3 region has 17 residues. CDR1 MRHNA and CDR2 SNTAGT come from the germline V gene. CDR3 in DNA: TGTGCCAGCAGTGAGGCCGACAGGGGAAGCTCCTACAATGAGCAGTTCTTC. This encodes CASSEADRGSSYNEQFF.

Only a few counts were recorded for this clone. The genes are TRBV5-6 and TRBJ1-1; D not certain. Germline V gene data show CDR1 as SGHDT and CDR2 as YYEEEE. With 2 bases removed from V and 2 bases from J, the gap between germline ends came to 7 bases. CDR3 length: 13 residues. DNA of the CDR3: TGTGCCAGCAGCTTTAGCGTAAACACTGAAGCTTTCTTT. Translating gives CASSFSVNTEAFF.

The chain joins TRBV7-6 to TRBJ1-3; the D is unclear. V lost 1 base to trimming and J lost 4 bases, with 14 bases between them. This CDR3 has 16 amino acids. Germline loops: CDR1 SGHVS, CDR2 FNYEAQ. As DNA, the CDR3 is TGTGCCAGCAGCTTAGTTGCGGCGTATTCAGGAAACACCATATATTTT. Translated, it gives CASSLVAAYSGNTIYF.

This chain links TRBV7-9 with TRBJ2-7, with TRBD1 identical over 7 bases. The germline CDR1 and CDR2 sequences are SEHNR and FQNEAQ (reference sequence). After removal of 1 base from V and 2 bases from J, the junction contained 11 bases not matched to a gene. There are 17 residues in the CDR3. CDR3 nucleotide sequence: TGTGCCAGCAGCTTAGTAGGTGCCGGGACAGTACCCTACGAGCAGTACTTC. Encoded protein: CASSLVGAGTVPYEQYF. Full variable domain (rest looked up from reference TRBV7-9 and TRBJ2-7): DTGVSQNPRHKITKRGQNVTFRCDPISEHNRLYWYRQTLGQGPEFLTYFQNEAQLEKSRLLSDRFSAERPKGSFSTLEIQRTEQGDSAMYLCASSLVGAGTVPYEQYFGPGTRLTVT.

The V call is TRBV19, the J call TRBJ2-5, with 8 bases matching TRBD1. Germline V gene data show CDR1 as LNHDA and CDR2 as SQIVND (reference sequence). The CDR3 has 15 residues. The V segment lost 1 base and the J segment 3 bases; nucleotides outside the gene matches: 4. The CDR3 region has the DNA TGTGCCAGTAGTATAGGGACAGGGTCCGAAGAGACCCAGTACTTC. Encoded protein: CASSIGTGSEETQYF.

The V call is TRBV6-1, the J call TRBJ2-2; tentatively, D is TRBD1 (5 bases). Germline V gene data show CDR1 as MNHNS and CDR2 as SASEGT. V lost 5 bases, J lost 4 bases, and 14 bases lay in between. This CDR3 is built from 15 residues. CDR3 coding DNA: TGTGCCAGCAGTCGGAGACAGCACCTCACCGGGGAGCTGTTTTTT. Its translation: CASSRRQHLTGELFF.

This clone came up a few times. The chain employs TRBV19 and TRBJ2-7; 7 bases align to TRBD1. The V gene end was trimmed by 0 bases and the J gene end by 7 bases; junction bases not matched to a gene: 9. This CDR3 has 15 amino acids. Germline values: CDR1 LNHDA, CDR2 SQIVND (reference sequence). CDR3 sequence reads: CASSIDSGQLLEQYF. The CDR3 DNA sequence: TGTGCCAGTAGTATAGATTCGGGACAGCTTCTAGAGCAGTACTTC.

The chain couples TRBV6-5 to TRBJ1-1; the D gene is possibly TRBD1 (5 bases). Germline assignment: CDR1 MNHEY and CDR2 SVGAGI. The CDR3 sequence is 13 residues long. V was cut by 5 bases and J by 0 bases, with 7 bases left in between. CDR3 DNA: TGTGCCAGCAGTGGACACATGAACACTGAAGCTTTCTTT. It translates to CASSGHMNTEAFF.

J is TRBJ2-2 and V is TRBV28; D is unclear. CDR3 length equals 15 residues. V lost 6 bases and J 3 bases, leaving 14 bases between the germline ends. The V gene's germline CDR1 is MDHEN and CDR2 SYDVKM. The CDR3 DNA is TGTGCCAGCAGCCTATGGGTTCAGGACACCGGGGAGCTGTTTTTT. Its translation is CASSLWVQDTGELFF.

This chain links TRBV6-1 with TRBJ1-2, with TRBD1 matching 10 bases. V shed 6 bases, J shed 7 bases, and the junction held 11 bases outside the gene matches. This CDR3 is built from 15 residues. CDR1 and CDR2 (germline): MNHNS, SASEGT. The CDR3 sequence: CASSGPGQGSFGYTF. CDR3 DNA sequence: TGTGCCAGCAGCGGTCCGGGACAGGGGAGCTTTGGCTACACCTTC.

This clone was seen a single time. The chain links TRBV4-1 to TRBJ2-4; D unclear. The CDR3 totals 18 residues. Deletions cut 0 bases from V and 0 bases from J, with 15 bases between. Germline CDR1 reads MGHRA; CDR2 reads YSYEKL. The CDR3 region is CASSQDPEVVRAKNIQYF. DNA of the CDR3: TGCGCCAGCAGCCAAGATCCAGAAGTTGTTCGAGCCAAAAACATTCAGTACTTC.

This clone was seen only a few times. The V gene is TRBV4-2, the J gene TRBJ1-1; 8 bases fit TRBD1. Per the germline V gene, CDR1 is LGHNA and CDR2 is YNFKEQ. The length of the CDR3 is 16 residues. Losses at the gene ends were 0 bases for V and 1 base for J; bases not matched to a gene: 4. The CDR3 DNA is TGTGCCAGCAGCCAAGAAAGGACAGGGCCGAACACTGAAGCTTTCTTT. Protein sequence: CASSQERTGPNTEAFF.

This clone was counted a single time. This chain links TRBV6-5 with TRBJ1-2, with TRBD1 identical over 9 bases. Germline CDR1 and CDR2: MNHEY and SVGAGI. The V and J ends lost 2 bases and 6 bases, in that order; junction bases with no gene match: 1. This CDR3 region has 13 residues. CDR3 sequence reads: CASSYRDRDGYTF. In DNA, the CDR3 is TGTGCCAGCAGTTACCGGGACAGGGATGGCTACACCTTC.

V is TRBV2 and J is TRBJ1-1; the D is unclear. Per the germline V gene, CDR1 is SNHLY and CDR2 is FYNNEI. This CDR3 has 14 residues. Trimming shortened V by 8 bases and J by 1 base, and 14 bases separated the two germline ends. CDR3 bases: TGTGCCAGCCTAAACCCACGGGGGAACACTGAAGCTTTCTTT. Encoded protein: CASLNPRGNTEAFF.